A single sample is the source of the 32 T cell receptor beta chains below, sequenced in a study of blood T cell repertoires in COVID-19. The assay was immunoSEQ multiplex PCR, and TCRdb's table has in-frame clones only and misses some. Among a few hundred thousand clones listed, around 87% were seen once. Sequencing was done on a sample of peripheral blood. These receptors were taken from a man in his sixties with acute or convalescent COVID-19.

The genes are TRBV14 and TRBJ1-2, with 7 bases that match TRBD1. The germline CDR1 and CDR2 sequences are SGHDN and FVKESK. With 0 bases clipped from V and 2 bases from J, the junction kept 9 bases outside the gene matches. CDR3 length: 17 residues. The CDR3 reads CASSQDDRAWGNYGYTF. As DNA, the CDR3 is TGTGCCAGCAGCCAAGATGACAGGGCCTGGGGGAACTATGGCTACACCTTC.

The V and J genes are TRBV30 and TRBJ1-6, with D possibly matching TRBD1 (6 bases). Germline V gene data show CDR1 as GTSNPN and CDR2 as SVGIG (reference sequence). The CDR3 length is 14 residues. V lost 3 bases and J 5 bases, leaving 11 bases between the germline ends. The CDR3 sequence: CAWRQGSNNSPLHF. The CDR3 DNA sequence: TGTGCCTGGAGACAGGGTTCCAATAATTCACCCCTCCACTTT. The full variable domain, rest sourced from reference TRBV30 and TRBJ1-6, is SQTIHQWPATLVQPVGSPLSLECTVEGTSNPNLYWYRQAAGRGLQLLFYSVGIGQISSEVPQNLSASRPQDRQFILSSKKLLLSDSGFYLCAWRQGSNNSPLHFGNGTRLTVT.

The chain employs TRBV3-1 (or the pseudogene TRBV3-2) and TRBJ1-4; the D gene is possibly TRBD1 (5 bases). CDR1 is LGHDT and CDR2 is YNNKEL in the germline V gene (reference sequence). Trimming pared 6 bases from V and 4 bases from J, leaving 9 bases between. This CDR3 is built from 13 residues. As DNA, the CDR3 is TGTGCCAGCAGTAAGACAGATAATGAAAAACTGTTTTTT. Its translation is CASSKTDNEKLFF.

The rearrangement joins TRBV7-3 to TRBJ1-1, with a possible D match to TRBD1 (5 bases). CDR3 length equals 13 residues. The ends were cut back, 5 bases at V and 1 base at J, with 8 bases in the middle. The germline V gene encodes CDR1 SGHTA and CDR2 FQGTGA. The CDR3 bases are TGTGCCAGCAGCGAGACAGCGAACACTGAAGCTTTCTTT. Its protein product is CASSETANTEAFF.

The J gene is TRBJ2-3, the V gene TRBV27; 8 positions match TRBD2. The CDR3 spans 15 residues. Germline trimming cut 6 bases from V and 2 bases from J; bases unmatched to any gene: 7. CDR1 is MNHEY, CDR2 SMNVEV, per germline (reference sequence). The CDR3 loop is CASRLRRGDTDTQYF. In DNA, the CDR3 is TGTGCCAGCAGATTGCGGCGGGGGGACACAGATACGCAGTATTTT.

The chain carries TRBV6-5 and TRBJ2-7; 8 bases line up with TRBD1. CDR1 is MNHEY and CDR2 is SVGAGI in the germline V gene. V was clipped by 1 base and J by 0 bases; unmatched bases: 5. This CDR3 is 16 amino acids long. The CDR3 loop is CASSYFLTGGSYEQYF. The CDR3, as DNA: TGTGCCAGCAGTTACTTCCTCACAGGGGGCTCCTACGAGCAGTACTTC.

The gene calls are TRBV9 and TRBJ1-6, with D possibly being TRBD1 (6 bases). V was pared by 5 bases and J by 6 bases, with 15 bases between. CDR1 SGDLS and CDR2 YYNGEE come from the germline V gene. This CDR3 spans 15 amino acids. CDR3 sequence (DNA): TGTGCCAGCAGGGAGGACAGAGCGGCTAATTCACCCCTCCACTTT. It is translated as CASREDRAANSPLHF.

The chain carries TRBV6-1 and TRBJ2-2; D is possibly TRBD2 (5 bases). CDR1 and CDR2 from the germline V gene are MNHNS and SASEGT. The CDR3 is 16 residues long. V lost 3 bases and J lost 0, with 11 bases in between. The CDR3 reads CASSDHWTANTGELFF. CDR3 DNA: TGTGCCAGCAGTGACCATTGGACTGCGAACACCGGGGAGCTGTTTTTT.

The chain combines TRBV7-9 with TRBJ2-1; the match to TRBD2 covers 16 bases. The CDR3 is made up of 18 amino acids. The germline gives CDR1 SEHNR, CDR2 FQNEAQ (reference sequence). Trimming cost V 5 bases and J 2 bases; bases outside gene matches: 6. CDR3 sequence (DNA): TGTGCCAGCAGCCGACTAGGGACTAGCGGGGGGGCCTACAATGAGCAGTTCTTC. Translated: CASSRLGTSGGAYNEQFF.

V usage is TRBV4-1 and J usage is TRBJ1-2; possible D gene TRBD1, 5 bases. The CDR3 is made up of 15 amino acids. Trimming took 3 bases from V and 8 from J, leaving 19 bases between them. Germline CDR1 reads MGHRA; CDR2 reads YSYEKL. CDR3 sequence reads: CASSHPVRAQDGYTF. CDR3 nucleotide sequence: TGCGCCAGCAGCCACCCGGTCAGGGCGCAAGACGGCTACACCTTC.

The genes are TRBV5-8 and TRBJ1-3; D call uncertain. CDR1 is SGHTS, CDR2 YDEGEE, per germline. V shed 2 bases and J shed 0 bases, with 9 bases lying between them. The CDR3 is 15 residues long. CDR3: CASSFSRGSGNTIYF. CDR3 sequence (DNA): TGTGCCAGCAGCTTTTCCCGGGGCTCTGGAAACACCATATATTTT.

The chain's CDR3 is CASSLYSAVLNNEQFF. CDR3 nucleotides: TGTGCCAGCAGCTTATATTCTGCGGTACTAAACAATGAGCAGTTCTTC. The chain combines TRBV7-9 with TRBJ2-1; D is uncertain. The CDR3 contains 16 residues. Germline CDR1 reads SEHNR; CDR2 reads FQNEAQ (reference sequence). V was cut by 2 bases and J by 5 bases, with 16 bases left in between.

This chain links TRBV9 with TRBJ2-3, with TRBD1 matching 8 bases. V shed 4 bases, J shed 3 bases, and the junction held 7 bases outside the gene matches. This CDR3 contains 15 residues. CDR1 is SGDLS and CDR2 is YYNGEE in the germline V gene. The CDR3 DNA reads as TGTGCCAGCAGCCCCCGGACAGGGCAGACAGATACGCAGTATTTT. Translated: CASSPRTGQTDTQYF.

This chain links TRBV3-1 (or the pseudogene TRBV3-2) with TRBJ1-5; D ambiguous. CDR1 is LGHDT, CDR2 YNNKEL, per germline (reference sequence). The V gene lost 0 bases and the J gene lost 2 bases, with 8 bases spanning the gap. The CDR3 length is 15 residues. CDR3 bases: TGTGCCAGCAGCCAAGATCATAGAGGCAATCAGCCCCAGCATTTT. This codes for CASSQDHRGNQPQHF.

This clone was recorded only once. The genes are TRBV6-5 and TRBJ2-1, with 14 bases matching TRBD2. J was trimmed by 9 bases and V by 2 bases; bases with no gene match: 3. CDR3 size: 15 residues. Germline V gene sequence: CDR1 MNHEY, CDR2 SVGAGI. CDR3 sequence (DNA): TGTGCCAGCAGTTACGGACTAGCGGGGGGCAGTGAGCAGTTCTTC. Amino acid sequence: CASSYGLAGGSEQFF.

Here the CDR3 reads CAIRKQGALSYEQYF. CDR3 DNA sequence: TGTGCCATCAGGAAACAGGGGGCCCTCTCCTACGAGCAGTACTTC. The chain employs TRBV10-3 and TRBJ2-7; 9 bases map to TRBD1. The trim removed 6 bases at V and 0 bases at J, leaving 6 bases unmatched. Germline lookup yields CDR1 ENHRY and CDR2 SYGVKD. The CDR3 length is 15 residues.

The chain carries TRBV3-1 (or the pseudogene TRBV3-2) and TRBJ2-2; perhaps TRBD2 as D (6 bases). The germline V gene encodes CDR1 LGHDT and CDR2 YNNKEL (reference sequence). V gave up 3 bases and J gave up 3 bases, with 14 bases separating them. There are 16 residues in the CDR3. The CDR3 DNA reads TGTGCCAGCAGCCAGCAGGGAGGCCCTTACACCGGGGAGCTGTTTTTT. This translates into CASSQQGGPYTGELFF.

This clone was seen only a few times. The V gene is TRBV11-2, the J gene TRBJ1-2; a possible D gene is TRBD1 (6 bases). The length of the CDR3 is 17 residues. The V gene lost 4 bases and the J gene lost 4 bases, with 22 bases spanning the gap. The V gene's germline CDR1 is SGHAT and CDR2 FQNNGV. The CDR3 region is CASSSLRGTRVSYGYTF. In DNA form, the CDR3 reads TGTGCCAGCAGCTCCCTGAGGGGGACAAGAGTTTCCTATGGCTACACCTTC.

The chain combines TRBV7-2 with TRBJ2-7; TRBD2 matches at 13 bases. J was trimmed by 0 bases and V by 5 bases; bases with no gene match: 10. Germline CDR1 reads SGHTA; CDR2 reads FQGNSA. This CDR3 spans 18 amino acids. The CDR3 sequence is CASSPLTSGGYSSYEQYF. DNA of the CDR3: TGTGCCAGCAGCCCGTTGACTAGCGGGGGGTACAGCTCCTACGAGCAGTACTTC.

The chain is built from TRBV29-1 and TRBJ1-1; TRBD1 might be the D (6 bases). This CDR3 has 13 amino acids. Germline V gene lookup returns CDR1 SQVTM and CDR2 ANQGSEA. V was clipped by 2 bases and J by 0 bases, with 7 bases between them. The DNA for the CDR3 is TGCAGCGTTGAAAAGGGGGTGAACACTGAAGCTTTCTTT. Translation: CSVEKGVNTEAFF. Full variable domain (rest looked up from reference TRBV29-1 and TRBJ1-1): SAVISQKPSRDICQRGTSLTIQCQVDSQVTMMFWYRQQPGQSLTLIATANQGSEATYESGFVIDKFPISRPNLTFSTLTVSNMSPEDSSIYLCSVEKGVNTEAFFGQGTRLTVV.

This chain uses TRBV5-4 with TRBJ2-5; perhaps TRBD1 as D (5 bases). Germline V gene sequence: CDR1 SGHNT, CDR2 YYREEE (reference sequence). Trimming pared 4 bases from V and 4 bases from J, leaving 11 bases between. CDR3 length: 13 amino acids. The CDR3 DNA is TGTGCCAGCAGCGCACTCCAGGGAGAGACCCAGTACTTC. This translates into CASSALQGETQYF.

The rearrangement joins TRBV5-1 to TRBJ2-1, with 10 bases aligning to TRBD2. The CDR3 sequence is 15 residues long. V shed 3 bases and J 2 bases; nucleotides not matched to a gene: 2. CDR1 is SGHRS, CDR2 YFSETQ, per germline. CDR3 residues: CASSSSGGAYNEQFF. The DNA for the CDR3 is TGCGCCAGCAGCTCAAGCGGGGGGGCCTACAATGAGCAGTTCTTC.

The chain employs TRBV15 and TRBJ1-5; a weak D match, TRBD1 (5 bases). The CDR3 has 14 residues. Per germline, CDR1 LNHNV and CDR2 YYDKDF (reference sequence). V gave up 3 bases and J gave up 5 bases, with 11 bases separating them. The CDR3 DNA follows: TGTGCCACCAGCAGGGGGGGGTTTTATCAGCCCCAGCATTTT. Its protein product is CATSRGGFYQPQHF. The variable domain in full, completed from reference TRBV15 and TRBJ1-5, reads DAMVIQNPRYQVTQFGKPVTLSCSQTLNHNVMYWYQQKSSQAPKLLFHYYDKDFNNEADTPDNFQSRRPNTSFCFLDIRSPGLGDTAMYLCATSRGGFYQPQHFGDGTRLSIL.

V usage is TRBV6-1 and J usage is TRBJ1-2; TRBD1 aligns across 9 bases. V trimming: 2 bases; J trimming: 8 bases; junction bases outside the gene matches: 9. The CDR3 is 15 residues long. Germline lookup yields CDR1 MNHNS and CDR2 SASEGT. CDR3 residues: CASSETPRTGEGYTF. In nucleotides, the CDR3 is TGTGCCAGCAGTGAAACCCCACGGACAGGGGAGGGCTACACCTTC.

The rearrangement links TRBV13 to TRBJ1-5, with 7 nucleotides matching TRBD1. CDR1 is PRHDT and CDR2 is FYEKMQ in the germline V gene (reference sequence). The CDR3 totals 15 residues. J lost 5 bases, V lost 3 bases, and 7 bases had no gene match. This CDR3 reads CASSLGRGAYQPQHF. The CDR3 DNA sequence: TGTGCCAGCAGCTTGGGCAGGGGGGCTTATCAGCCCCAGCATTTT.

CDR3 coding DNA: TGCGCCAGCAGTGCGAGCGGAGACACGCAGATCCAGTATTTT. This translates into CASSASGDTQIQYF. This chain uses TRBV10-1 with TRBJ2-3; tentatively, D is TRBD2 (5 bases). Looked up from germline, CDR1 is WNHNN and CDR2 is SYGVQD (reference sequence). The CDR3 runs 14 residues. V lost 4 bases to trimming and J lost 12 bases, with 20 bases between them.

The CDR3 reads CASSPIRTGANYGYTF. The CDR3 DNA reads TGTGCCAGCTCACCCATCCGGACAGGAGCTAACTATGGCTACACCTTC. V gene TRBV18 combines with J gene TRBJ1-2; 7 positions agree with TRBD1. CDR3 length equals 16 residues. The J segment lost 0 bases and the V segment lost 3 bases, leaving 7 bases of the junction unmatched. From germline, CDR1 is KGHSH and CDR2 LQKENI.

The chain combines TRBV10-1 with TRBJ2-3; D remains unclear. The CDR3 loop spans 13 amino acids. With 0 bases removed from V and 2 bases from J, the gap between germline ends came to 3 bases. Germline CDR1 and CDR2: WNHNN and SYGVQD (reference sequence). CDR3 DNA: TGCGCCAGCAGTGAGTCCTTCACAGATACGCAGTATTTT. This gives the protein CASSESFTDTQYF.

The gene calls are TRBV11-2 and TRBJ2-1; TRBD2 might be the D (5 bases). This CDR3 contains 15 residues. Germline V CDR1 and CDR2: SGHAT, FQNNGV. The V gene lost 4 bases and the J gene lost 0 bases, with 10 bases spanning the gap. CDR3: CASSSPGSSYNEQFF. Written as DNA, the CDR3 is TGTGCCAGCAGCTCTCCGGGAAGCTCCTACAATGAGCAGTTCTTC.

V is TRBV7-2 and J is TRBJ1-1; D unresolved. Deletions cut 5 bases from V and 1 base from J, with 8 bases between. Germline values: CDR1 SGHTA, CDR2 FQGNSA. The CDR3 contains 13 residues. CDR3 sequence: CASSTGPNTEAFF. CDR3 coding DNA: TGTGCCAGCAGCACGGGTCCGAACACTGAAGCTTTCTTT.

V is TRBV7-9 and J is TRBJ1-6; tentative D call: TRBD1 (6 bases). CDR1 is SEHNR and CDR2 is FQNEAQ in the germline V gene (reference sequence). V gave up 3 bases and J gave up 5 bases, with 8 bases separating them. The CDR3 runs 14 residues. The CDR3, as DNA: TGTGCCAGCAGCTTGGACAGCGATAATTCACCCCTCCACTTT. This sequence encodes CASSLDSDNSPLHF.

The V call is TRBV19, the J call TRBJ1-6; possibly TRBD1 for D (6 bases). The CDR3 spans 15 residues. Germline CDR1 and CDR2: LNHDA and SQIVND (reference sequence). Trimming left V 3 bases short and J 8 bases short, with 14 bases between. The CDR3 loop is CASSIRYRADSPLHF. In DNA, the CDR3 is TGTGCCAGTAGTATTCGGTACAGGGCAGATTCACCCCTCCACTTT.